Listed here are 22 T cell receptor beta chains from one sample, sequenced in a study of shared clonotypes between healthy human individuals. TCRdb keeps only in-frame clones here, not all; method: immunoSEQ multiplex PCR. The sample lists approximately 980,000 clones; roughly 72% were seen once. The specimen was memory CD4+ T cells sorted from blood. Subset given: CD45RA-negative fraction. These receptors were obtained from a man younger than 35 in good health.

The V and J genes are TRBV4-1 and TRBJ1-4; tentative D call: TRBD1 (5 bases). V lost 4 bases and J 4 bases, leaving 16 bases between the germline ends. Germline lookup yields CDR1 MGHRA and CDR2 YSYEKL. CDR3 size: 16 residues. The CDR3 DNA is TGCGCCAGCAGCCTAACTGCGGGGCTAAGTAATGAAAAACTGTTTTTT. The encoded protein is CASSLTAGLSNEKLFF.

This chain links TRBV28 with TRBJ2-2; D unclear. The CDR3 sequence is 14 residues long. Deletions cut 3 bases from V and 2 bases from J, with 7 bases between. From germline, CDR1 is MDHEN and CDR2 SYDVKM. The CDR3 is CASSFTGNTGELFF. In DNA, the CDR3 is TGTGCCAGCAGTTTTACGGGTAACACCGGGGAGCTGTTTTTT.

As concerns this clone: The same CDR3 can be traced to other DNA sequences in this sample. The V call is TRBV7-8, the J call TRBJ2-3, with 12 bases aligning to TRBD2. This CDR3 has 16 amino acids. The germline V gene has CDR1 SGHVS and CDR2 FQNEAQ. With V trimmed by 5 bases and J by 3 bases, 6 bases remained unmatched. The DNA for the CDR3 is TGTGCCAGCAGCGCCCTAGCGGGGGGGCCGACAGATACGCAGTATTTT. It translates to CASSALAGGPTDTQYF.

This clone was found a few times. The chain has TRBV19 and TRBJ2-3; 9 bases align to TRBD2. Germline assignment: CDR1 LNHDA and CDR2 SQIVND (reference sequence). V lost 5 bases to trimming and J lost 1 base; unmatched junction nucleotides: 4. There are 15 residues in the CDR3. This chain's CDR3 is CASSFSSGGTDTQYF. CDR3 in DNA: TGTGCCAGTAGTTTTTCTAGCGGGGGCACAGATACGCAGTATTTT.

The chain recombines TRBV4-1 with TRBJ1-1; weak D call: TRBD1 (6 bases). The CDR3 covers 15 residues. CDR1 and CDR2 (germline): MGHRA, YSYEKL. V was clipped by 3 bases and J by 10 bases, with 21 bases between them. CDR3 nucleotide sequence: TGCGCCAGCAGCCAGGAGGGGGTACGGGATCGGGTAGCTTTCTTT. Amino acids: CASSQEGVRDRVAFF.

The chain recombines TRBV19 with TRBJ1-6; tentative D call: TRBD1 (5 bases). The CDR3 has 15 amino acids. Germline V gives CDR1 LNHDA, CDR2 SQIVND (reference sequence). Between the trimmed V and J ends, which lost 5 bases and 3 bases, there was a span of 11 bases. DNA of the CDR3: TGTGCCAGTAGTGAGGTCGGGGGCTATAATTCACCCCTCCACTTT. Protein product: CASSEVGGYNSPLHF.

The CDR3 protein is CAWSTAPWTEAFF. The CDR3 DNA reads TGTGCCTGGAGCACAGCGCCCTGGACTGAAGCTTTCTTT. The chain recombines TRBV30 with TRBJ1-1; D is unclear. Germline CDR1 is GTSNPN and CDR2 is SVGIG (reference sequence). V was shortened by 3 bases and J by 5 bases, with 13 bases between the two germline ends. This CDR3 comprises 13 residues.

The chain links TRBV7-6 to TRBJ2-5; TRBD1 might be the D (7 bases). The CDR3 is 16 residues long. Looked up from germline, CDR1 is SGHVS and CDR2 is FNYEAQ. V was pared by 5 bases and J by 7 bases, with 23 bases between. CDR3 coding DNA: TGTGCCAGCAGCCTTGGGATAGGGGGCGAGGAGGGGACCCAGTACTTC. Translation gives CASSLGIGGEEGTQYF.

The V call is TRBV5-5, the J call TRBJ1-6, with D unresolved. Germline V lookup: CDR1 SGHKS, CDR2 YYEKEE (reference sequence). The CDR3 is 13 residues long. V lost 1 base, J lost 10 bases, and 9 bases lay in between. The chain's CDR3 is CASSLTLESPLHF. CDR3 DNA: TGTGCCAGCAGCTTGACCCTGGAGTCACCCCTCCACTTT.

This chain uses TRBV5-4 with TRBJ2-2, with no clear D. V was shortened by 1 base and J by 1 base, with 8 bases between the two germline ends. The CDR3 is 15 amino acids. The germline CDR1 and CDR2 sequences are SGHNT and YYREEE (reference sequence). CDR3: CASSLLGVNTGELFF. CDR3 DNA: TGTGCCAGCAGCTTGCTTGGAGTGAACACCGGGGAGCTGTTTTTT.

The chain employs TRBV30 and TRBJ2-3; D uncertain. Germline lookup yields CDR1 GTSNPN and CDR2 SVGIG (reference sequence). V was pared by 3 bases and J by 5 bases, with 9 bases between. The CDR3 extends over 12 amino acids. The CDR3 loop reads CAWRVIRDTQYF. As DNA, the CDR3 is TGTGCCTGGAGGGTCATAAGAGATACGCAGTATTTT.

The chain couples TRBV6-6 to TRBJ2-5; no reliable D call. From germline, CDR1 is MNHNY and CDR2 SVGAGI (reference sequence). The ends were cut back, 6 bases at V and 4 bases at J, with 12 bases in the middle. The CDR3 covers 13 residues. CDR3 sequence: CASSYPLGETQYF. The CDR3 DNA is TGTGCCAGCAGCTACCCCCTGGGAGAGACCCAGTACTTC.

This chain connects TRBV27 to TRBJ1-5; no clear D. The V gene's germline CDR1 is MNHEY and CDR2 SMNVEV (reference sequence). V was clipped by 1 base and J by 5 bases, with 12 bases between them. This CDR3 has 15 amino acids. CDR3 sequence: CASSLFMGSDQPQHF. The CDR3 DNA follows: TGTGCCAGCAGTTTATTTATGGGGTCGGATCAGCCCCAGCATTTT.

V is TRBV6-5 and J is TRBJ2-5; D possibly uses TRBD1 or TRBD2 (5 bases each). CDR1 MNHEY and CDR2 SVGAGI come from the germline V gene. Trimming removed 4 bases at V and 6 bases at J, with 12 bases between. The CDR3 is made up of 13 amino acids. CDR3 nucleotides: TGTGCCAGCAGTTGGGGGACGGGTCAGACCCAGTACTTC. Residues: CASSWGTGQTQYF.

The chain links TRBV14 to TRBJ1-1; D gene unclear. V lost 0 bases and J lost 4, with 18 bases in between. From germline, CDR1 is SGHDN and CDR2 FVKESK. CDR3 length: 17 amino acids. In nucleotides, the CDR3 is TGTGCCAGCAGCCAAGATTATCCAGGAGGATGGGCCACTGAAGCTTTCTTT. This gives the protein CASSQDYPGGWATEAFF.

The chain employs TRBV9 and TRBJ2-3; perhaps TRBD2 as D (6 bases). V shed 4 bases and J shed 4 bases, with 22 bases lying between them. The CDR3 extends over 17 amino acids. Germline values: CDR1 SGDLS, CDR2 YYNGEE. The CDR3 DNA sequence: TGTGCCAGCAGCTCCCCTAAACTAGCACCTGGGGCAGATACGCAGTATTTT. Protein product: CASSSPKLAPGADTQYF.

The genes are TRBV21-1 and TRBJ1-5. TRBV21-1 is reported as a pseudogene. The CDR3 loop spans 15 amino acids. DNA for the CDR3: TGTGCCAGCGGATGGGGCGGGGATAGCAATCAGCCCCAGCATTTT. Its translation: CASGWGGDSNQPQHF.

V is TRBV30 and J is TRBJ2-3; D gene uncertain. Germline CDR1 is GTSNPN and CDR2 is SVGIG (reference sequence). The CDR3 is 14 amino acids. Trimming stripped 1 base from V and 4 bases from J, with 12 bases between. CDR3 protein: CAWSGLLPPDTQYF. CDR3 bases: TGTGCCTGGAGTGGCTTGCTTCCGCCAGATACGCAGTATTTT.

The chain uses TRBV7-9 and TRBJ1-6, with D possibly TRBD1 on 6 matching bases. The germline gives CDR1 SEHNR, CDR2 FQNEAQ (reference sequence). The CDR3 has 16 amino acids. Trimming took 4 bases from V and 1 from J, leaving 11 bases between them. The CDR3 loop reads CASSSSDRSYNSPLHF. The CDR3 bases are TGTGCCAGCAGCTCCTCGGACAGATCCTATAATTCACCCCTCCACTTT.

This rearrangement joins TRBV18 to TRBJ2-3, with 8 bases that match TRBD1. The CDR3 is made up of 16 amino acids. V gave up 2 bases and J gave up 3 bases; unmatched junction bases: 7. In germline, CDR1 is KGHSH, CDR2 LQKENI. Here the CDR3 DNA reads TGTGCCAGCTCACCAAACGGGCAGGGGGCAACAGATACGCAGTATTTT. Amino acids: CASSPNGQGATDTQYF.

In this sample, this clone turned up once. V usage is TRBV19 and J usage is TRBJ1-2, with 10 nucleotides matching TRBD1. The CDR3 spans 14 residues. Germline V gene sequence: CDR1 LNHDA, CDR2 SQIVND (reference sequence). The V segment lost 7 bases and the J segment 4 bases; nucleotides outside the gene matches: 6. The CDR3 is CASNLGQGSYGYTF. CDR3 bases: TGTGCCAGTAATTTGGGACAGGGGTCCTATGGCTACACCTTC.

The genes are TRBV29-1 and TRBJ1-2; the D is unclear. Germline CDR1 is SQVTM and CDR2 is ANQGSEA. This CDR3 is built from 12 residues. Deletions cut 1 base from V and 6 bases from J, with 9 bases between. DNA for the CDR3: TGCAGCGTTGAAGTAGGAATCGATGGCTACACCTTC. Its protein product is CSVEVGIDGYTF.